These 19 T cell receptor beta chains were sequenced from one sample in a study of technical replicates of blood from several donors (dated by TCRdb to the late 2010s). Library preparation used the immunoSEQ multiplex PCR assay. TCRdb holds this immuneACCESS table with in-frame rearrangements only. Some clones are missing; in checked studies, unresolved V genes explain under half, and the rest has no known cause. Across this sample there are 70,000 or so clones, with 91% seen only once. The leading ten clones occupy around 0.34% of the sample. The sample consisted of T cells isolated from PBMCs. Every receptor here comes from a human donor in good health. Some clones in this sample may be carry-over from other donors' samples.

This rearrangement joins TRBV4-1 to TRBJ1-2; D is possibly TRBD1 (5 bases). The CDR3 spans 15 residues. The germline gives CDR1 MGHRA, CDR2 YSYEKL. The germline V and J ends were trimmed by 0 bases and 4 bases, with 12 bases remaining between them. CDR3 protein: CASSQEDGGRYGYTF. CDR3 in DNA: TGCGCCAGCAGCCAAGAGGACGGGGGACGCTATGGCTACACCTTC.

The V and J genes are TRBV28 and TRBJ2-7; D is perhaps TRBD1 (5 bases). The CDR3 covers 14 residues. V was cut by 2 bases and J by 0 bases, with 8 bases left in between. Looked up from germline, CDR1 is MDHEN and CDR2 is SYDVKM. The CDR3 DNA follows: TGTGCCAGCAGTTTAGGGGCTAGCTCCTACGAGCAGTACTTC. This codes for CASSLGASSYEQYF.

The V and J genes are TRBV19 and TRBJ1-2; TRBD1 might be the D (5 bases). From germline, CDR1 is LNHDA and CDR2 SQIVND (reference sequence). V lost 1 base to trimming and J lost 6 bases, with 12 bases between them. This CDR3 is built from 14 residues. The DNA of the CDR3 is TGTGCCAGTAGTATAGGCAGGGAGGAAGATGGCTACACCTTC. Protein product: CASSIGREEDGYTF.

This clone is a singleton in its sample. This chain connects TRBV27 to TRBJ1-2; no firm D call. Germline V gives CDR1 MNHEY, CDR2 SMNVEV (reference sequence). V gave up 11 bases and J gave up 1 base, with 11 bases separating them. The CDR3 totals 12 residues. In nucleotides, the CDR3 is TGTGCCTCCAGTAACGATAACTATGGCTACACCTTC. Encoded protein: CASSNDNYGYTF.

The genes are TRBV6-5 and TRBJ1-2; D not resolved. Trimming removed 11 bases from V and 2 bases from J, with 12 bases in between. CDR1 MNHEY and CDR2 SVGAGI come from the germline V gene. The CDR3 sequence is 12 residues long. CDR3 sequence reads: CASAAGNYGYTF. DNA for the CDR3: TGTGCCTCAGCGGCAGGAAACTATGGCTACACCTTC.

A single count supports this clone. V is TRBV16 and J is TRBJ2-7, with 8 bases fitting TRBD1. Germline CDR1 KGHSY, CDR2 FQNENV. The CDR3 contains 15 residues. V gave up 0 bases and J gave up 5 bases; unmatched junction bases: 6. The CDR3 DNA follows: TGTGCCAGCAGCCAATCGTCCAGGGGGCGCGACGAGCAGTACTTC. Protein product: CASSQSSRGRDEQYF.

The chain uses TRBV15 and TRBJ1-2; D is uncertain. The CDR3 covers 15 residues. Germline V gene sequence: CDR1 LNHNV, CDR2 YYDKDF (reference sequence). V was cut by 0 bases and J by 7 bases, with 15 bases left in between. Written as DNA, the CDR3 is TGTGCCACCAGCAGAGATTCAGTAGGAGGATCTGGCTACACCTTC. This encodes CATSRDSVGGSGYTF.

This clone is a singleton in its sample. This sequence joins TRBV6-1 and TRBJ2-7; D ambiguous. The germline V gene encodes CDR1 MNHNS and CDR2 SASEGT. The V end lost 2 bases, the J end lost 0 bases, and 11 bases lay between the germline ends. The CDR3 covers 15 residues. CDR3 bases: TGTGCCAGCAGTGAATACCTCCCCGGCTCCTACGAGCAGTACTTC. It is translated as CASSEYLPGSYEQYF.

The gene calls are TRBV4-1 and TRBJ1-2; D might be TRBD1 (5 bases). The CDR3 is 16 residues long. Germline V gene lookup returns CDR1 MGHRA and CDR2 YSYEKL. Trimming removed 0 bases at V and 4 bases at J, with 15 bases between. CDR3 sequence reads: CASSQERGKAGYGYTF. For the CDR3, the DNA is TGCGCCAGCAGCCAAGAACGGGGGAAGGCCGGCTATGGCTACACCTTC.

This rearrangement joins TRBV1 to TRBJ2-1; the table calls TRBD2, which could not be checked here. TRBV1 is given as a pseudogene. The CDR3 is made up of 17 amino acids. CDR3 amino acids: CTCRGDGGRATYNEQFF. CDR3 nucleotide sequence: TGCACCTGTAGAGGGGACGGGGGGAGGGCCACCTACAATGAGCAGTTCTTC.

The rearrangement links TRBV19 to TRBJ2-7; D is unclear. Germline V gene lookup returns CDR1 LNHDA and CDR2 SQIVND (reference sequence). The CDR3 has 12 residues. Trimming left V 6 bases short and J 6 bases short, with 12 bases between. This CDR3 is CASRERLGEQYF. CDR3 DNA sequence: TGTGCCAGTAGAGAGAGACTGGGCGAGCAGTACTTC. Combining the CDR3 with reference TRBV19 and TRBJ2-7 gives the whole variable domain DGGITQSPKYLFRKEGQNVTLSCEQNLNHDAMYWYRQDPGQGLRLIYYSQIVNDFQKGDIAEGYSVSREKKESFPLTVTSAQKNPTAFYLCASRERLGEQYFGPGTRLTVT.

This chain links TRBV9 with TRBJ1-1, with D unclear. The CDR3 totals 11 residues. Germline CDR1 is SGDLS and CDR2 is YYNGEE. V was cut by 0 bases and J by 7 bases, with 4 bases left in between. The CDR3 sequence is CASSVGHEAFF. The CDR3 DNA sequence: TGTGCCAGCAGCGTAGGACATGAAGCTTTCTTT.

The gene calls are TRBV11-2 and TRBJ2-1; 9 bases map to TRBD2. After removal of 5 bases from V and 2 bases from J, the junction contained 10 bases not matched to a gene. CDR3 length equals 17 residues. Germline CDR1 is SGHAT and CDR2 is FQNNGV. Written as DNA, the CDR3 is TGTGCCAGCAGCACTCCACGCGGGGGGGCCCCCTACAATGAGCAGTTCTTC. The encoded protein is CASSTPRGGAPYNEQFF.

V and J are TRBV10-3 and TRBJ1-1; D may be TRBD1 (6 bases). The V gene's germline CDR1 is ENHRY and CDR2 SYGVKD. This CDR3 comprises 15 residues. Trimming took off 2 bases at V and 0 bases at J, with 10 bases between the two ends. CDR3 sequence (DNA): TGTGCCATCAGTGAGGCGGACAGCATGAACACTGAAGCTTTCTTT. This codes for CAISEADSMNTEAFF.

The rearrangement joins TRBV5-5 to TRBJ2-3; D not resolved. Deletions cut 1 base from V and 0 bases from J, with 12 bases between. This CDR3 has 16 residues. The germline V gene has CDR1 SGHKS and CDR2 YYEKEE (reference sequence). For the CDR3, the DNA is TGTGCCAGCAGCTTGTCACGGCAGACTAGCACAGATACGCAGTATTTT. As protein: CASSLSRQTSTDTQYF.

This chain uses TRBV5-1 with TRBJ1-3; 7 nucleotides align to TRBD1. The CDR3 extends over 16 amino acids. Unmatched junction bases numbered 7, after V lost 4 bases and J lost 0 bases. Germline CDR1 reads SGHRS; CDR2 reads YFSETQ. The CDR3 loop is CASSSEQGISGNTIYF. CDR3 nucleotides: TGCGCCAGCAGCAGCGAACAGGGGATCTCTGGAAACACCATATATTTT.

The chain recombines TRBV4-2 with TRBJ2-7; TRBD2 aligns across 9 bases. The CDR3 runs to 15 residues. Germline V gene data show CDR1 as LGHNA and CDR2 as YNFKEQ. J lost 0 bases, V lost 0 bases, and 0 bases had no gene match. Here the CDR3 DNA reads TGTGCCAGCAGCCAAGATAGCGGGGGCTCCTACGAGCAGTACTTC. This gives the protein CASSQDSGGSYEQYF.

This rearrangement joins TRBV19 to TRBJ2-1; 9 bases align to TRBD2. The CDR3 sequence is 17 residues long. After removal of 2 bases from V and 4 bases from J, the junction contained 9 bases not matched to a gene. The germline V gene has CDR1 LNHDA and CDR2 SQIVND (reference sequence). CDR3 in DNA: TGTGCCAGTAGTATAATAGCGGGAGAAGTAATTTACAATGAGCAGTTCTTC. Residues: CASSIIAGEVIYNEQFF. The full variable domain, its missing parts supplied by reference TRBV19 and TRBJ2-1, is DGGITQSPKYLFRKEGQNVTLSCEQNLNHDAMYWYRQDPGQGLRLIYYSQIVNDFQKGDIAEGYSVSREKKESFPLTVTSAQKNPTAFYLCASSIIAGEVIYNEQFFGPGTRLTVL.

V and J are TRBV5-6 and TRBJ1-6, with 7 bases that match TRBD1. J lost 4 bases, V lost 0 bases, and 4 bases had no gene match. Germline CDR1 reads SGHDT; CDR2 reads YYEEEE. The CDR3 loop spans 16 amino acids. The CDR3 coding sequence is TGTGCCAGCAGCTTGGGGTCAGGGGGATATAATTCACCCCTCCACTTT. Encoded protein: CASSLGSGGYNSPLHF.